The 12 T cell receptor beta chains below all came from one sample that was sequenced in a study of blood T cell repertoires in COVID-19 (dated by TCRdb to 2020 to 2021). The library was built by means of the immunoSEQ multiplex PCR assay. TCRdb re-hosts the immuneACCESS table, in-frame sequences only. Its copies lack some clones; in the studies checked, an unresolved V gene accounts for under half of them, and the cause for the rest is not known. This sample comprises 110,000 to 150,000 clones, roughly 86% of them detected only once. Jointly, the top ten make up 7% to 10% of the sample. Sequencing was carried out using peripheral blood. The receptor set was obtained from a woman aged 60-75 years with acute or convalescent COVID-19.

J is TRBJ2-7 and V is TRBV28; D may be TRBD2 (5 bases). Trimming pared 4 bases from V and 2 bases from J, leaving 18 bases between. The CDR3 is 16 amino acids. Per germline, CDR1 MDHEN and CDR2 SYDVKM. The CDR3 spells CASSSRDFYDTYEQYF. The DNA for the CDR3 is TGTGCCAGCAGTTCCCGGGATTTCTACGACACCTACGAGCAGTACTTC.

The rearrangement uses TRBV7-2 and TRBJ1-1; a possible D gene is TRBD1 (5 bases). The CDR3 spans 15 residues. With 2 bases removed from V and 0 bases from J, the gap between germline ends came to 10 bases. Germline CDR1 and CDR2: SGHTA and FQGNSA. CDR3 sequence: CASSLQGTLNTEAFF. The CDR3 DNA is TGTGCCAGCAGCTTACAGGGAACCTTGAACACTGAAGCTTTCTTT.

The chain links TRBV18 to TRBJ1-6, with 7 nucleotides matching TRBD1. Germline V CDR1 and CDR2: KGHSH, LQKENI. J was trimmed by 11 bases and V by 4 bases; bases with no gene match: 11. CDR3 length: 15 residues. As DNA, the CDR3 is TGTGCCAGCTCACAAGCCCCAGGGGGGACGGCACCCCTCCACTTT. This codes for CASSQAPGGTAPLHF.

This rearrangement joins TRBV28 to TRBJ1-3; D uncertain. Trimming left V 5 bases short and J 5 bases short, with 4 bases between. Germline lookup yields CDR1 MDHEN and CDR2 SYDVKM. This CDR3 region has 11 residues. This CDR3 is CASSLRNTIYF. In nucleotides, the CDR3 is TGTGCCAGCAGTCTTAGAAACACCATATATTTT.

The V gene is TRBV4-2, the J gene TRBJ2-1; possible D gene TRBD2, 7 bases. The CDR3 sequence is 16 residues long. Trimming pared 1 base from V and 5 bases from J, leaving 15 bases between. Germline assignment: CDR1 LGHNA and CDR2 YNFKEQ. In DNA form, the CDR3 reads TGTGCCAGCAGCCAAGCTGGGGGGGGCCCGGACAATGAGCAGTTCTTC. Amino acids: CASSQAGGGPDNEQFF.

The V call is TRBV5-4, the J call TRBJ2-3, with D possibly matching TRBD2 (7 bases). The V end lost 4 bases, the J end lost 6 bases, and 24 bases lay between the germline ends. The CDR3 sequence is 17 residues long. CDR1 and CDR2 from the germline V gene are SGHNT and YYREEE (reference sequence). In DNA form, the CDR3 reads TGTGCCAGCAGCAATCTTGCGGGGGCCTCCTTCTTGGATACGCAGTATTTT. This translates into CASSNLAGASFLDTQYF.

This clone has a single count. This rearrangement joins TRBV5-1 to TRBJ2-3; 10 positions agree with TRBD2. CDR3 length equals 16 residues. Looked up from germline, CDR1 is SGHRS and CDR2 is YFSETQ. The V gene end was trimmed by 0 bases and the J gene end by 6 bases; junction bases not matched to a gene: 7. CDR3 region: CASSLDGTSVADTQYF. For the CDR3, the DNA is TGCGCCAGCAGCTTGGATGGGACTAGCGTAGCGGATACGCAGTATTTT. Filled out from reference TRBV5-1 and TRBJ2-3, the complete variable domain reads KAGVTQTPRYLIKTRGQQVTLSCSPISGHRSVSWYQQTPGQGLQFLFEYFSETQRNKGNFPGRFSGRQFSNSRSEMNVSTLELGDSALYLCASSLDGTSVADTQYFGPGTRLTVL.

The chain combines TRBV13 with TRBJ2-7, with D possibly being TRBD1 (5 bases). The V end was cut by 0 bases, the J end by 2 bases, with 8 bases between. The CDR3 contains 14 residues. CDR1 is PRHDT and CDR2 is FYEKMQ in the germline V gene (reference sequence). CDR3 in amino acids: CASSLGQVAYEQYF. The DNA of the CDR3 is TGTGCCAGCAGCTTAGGACAGGTTGCCTACGAGCAGTACTTC.

About this clone: Other nucleotide sequences from this sample produce the same CDR3. The rearrangement links TRBV7-3 to TRBJ2-3, with TRBD2 matching 8 bases. With V trimmed by 5 bases and J by 0 bases, 4 bases remained unmatched. The CDR3 extends over 15 amino acids. Germline V gene data show CDR1 as SGHTA and CDR2 as FQGTGA. The CDR3 reads CASSRAGGSTDTQYF. DNA for the CDR3: TGTGCCAGCAGCCGCGCGGGGGGTAGCACAGATACGCAGTATTTT.

The sample holds many counts of this clone. V usage is TRBV7-9 and J usage is TRBJ2-1; 7 bases agree with TRBD2. V shed 6 bases and J 7 bases; nucleotides not matched to a gene: 15. The length of the CDR3 is 16 residues. Germline V lookup: CDR1 SEHNR, CDR2 FQNEAQ (reference sequence). DNA for the CDR3: TGTGCCAGCAGACTTACCGGGACTAAGGGTAGAAATGAGCAGTTCTTC. It specifies CASRLTGTKGRNEQFF.

The chain joins TRBV28 to TRBJ1-6, with 7 bases aligning to TRBD1. The CDR3 has 15 amino acids. J lost 6 bases, V lost 5 bases, and 7 bases had no gene match. Per the germline V gene, CDR1 is MDHEN and CDR2 is SYDVKM. The CDR3 region has the DNA TGTGCCAGCAGTGGCTACAGGGGAAGTAATTCACCCCTCCACTTT. Translating it yields CASSGYRGSNSPLHF.

The chain couples TRBV5-8 to TRBJ1-1; tentatively, D is TRBD1 (5 bases). The CDR3 has 14 residues. V was trimmed by 5 bases and J by 2 bases, leaving 13 bases between them. Germline-derived CDR1 and CDR2 are SGHTS and YDEGEE. CDR3 region: CASRYRQTNTEAFF. The CDR3 DNA reads TGTGCCAGCAGATACAGACAGACAAACACTGAAGCTTTCTTT.